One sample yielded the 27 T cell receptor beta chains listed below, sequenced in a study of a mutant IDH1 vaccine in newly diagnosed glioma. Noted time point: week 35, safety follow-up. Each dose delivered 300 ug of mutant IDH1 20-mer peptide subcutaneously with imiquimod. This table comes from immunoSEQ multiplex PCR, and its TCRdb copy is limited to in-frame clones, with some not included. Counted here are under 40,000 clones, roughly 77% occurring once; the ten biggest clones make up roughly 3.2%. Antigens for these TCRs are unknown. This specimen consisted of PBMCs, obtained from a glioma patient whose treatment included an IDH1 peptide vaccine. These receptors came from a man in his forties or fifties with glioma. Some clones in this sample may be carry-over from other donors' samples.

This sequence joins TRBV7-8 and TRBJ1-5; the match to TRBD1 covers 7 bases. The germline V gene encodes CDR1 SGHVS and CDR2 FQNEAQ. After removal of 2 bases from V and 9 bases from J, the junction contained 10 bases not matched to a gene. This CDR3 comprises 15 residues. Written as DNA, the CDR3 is TGTGCCAGCAGCTTATGGGACAGCTCGTCGGGGCCCCAGCATTTT. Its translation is CASSLWDSSSGPQHF.

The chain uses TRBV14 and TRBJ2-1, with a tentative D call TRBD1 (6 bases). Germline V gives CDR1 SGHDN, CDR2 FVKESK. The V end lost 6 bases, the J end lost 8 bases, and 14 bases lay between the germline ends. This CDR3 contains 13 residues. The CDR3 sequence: CASSPQGNDEQFF. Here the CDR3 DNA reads TGTGCCAGCAGTCCTCAGGGGAATGATGAGCAGTTCTTC.

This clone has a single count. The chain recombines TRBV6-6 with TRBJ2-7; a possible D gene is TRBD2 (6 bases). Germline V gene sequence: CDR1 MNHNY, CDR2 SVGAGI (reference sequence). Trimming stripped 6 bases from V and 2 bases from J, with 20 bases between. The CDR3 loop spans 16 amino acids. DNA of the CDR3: TGTGCCAGCAGCCGAACCGGGACGGGGGTCCCCTACGAGCAGTACTTC. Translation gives CASSRTGTGVPYEQYF.

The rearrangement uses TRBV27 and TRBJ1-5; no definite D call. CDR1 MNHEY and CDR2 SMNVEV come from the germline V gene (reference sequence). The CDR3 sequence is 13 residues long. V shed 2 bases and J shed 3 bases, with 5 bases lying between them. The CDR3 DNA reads TGTGCCAGCAGTTTACAATACAATCAGCCCCAGCATTTT. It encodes CASSLQYNQPQHF.

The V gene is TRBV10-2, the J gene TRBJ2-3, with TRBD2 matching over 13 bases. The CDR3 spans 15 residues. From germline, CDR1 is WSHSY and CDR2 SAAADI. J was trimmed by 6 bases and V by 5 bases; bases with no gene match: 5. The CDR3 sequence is CASSLLAGGLDTQYF. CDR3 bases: TGCGCCAGCAGTCTACTAGCGGGGGGGCTCGATACGCAGTATTTT.

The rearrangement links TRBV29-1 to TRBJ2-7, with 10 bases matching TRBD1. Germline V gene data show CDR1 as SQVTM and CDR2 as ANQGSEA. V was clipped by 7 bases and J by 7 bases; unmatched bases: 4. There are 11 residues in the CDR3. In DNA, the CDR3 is TGCAGCGGGGACAGGGGAGGAGAGCAGTACTTC. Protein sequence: CSGDRGGEQYF.

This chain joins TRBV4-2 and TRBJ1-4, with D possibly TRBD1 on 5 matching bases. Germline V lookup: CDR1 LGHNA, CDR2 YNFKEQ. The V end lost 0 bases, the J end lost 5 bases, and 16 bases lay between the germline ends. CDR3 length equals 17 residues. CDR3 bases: TGTGCCAGCAGCCAAGATGAGCAGGGTGGGGGGAATGAAAAACTGTTTTTT. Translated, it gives CASSQDEQGGGNEKLFF.

CDR3 residues: CASSQEASYEQYF. CDR3 bases: TGTGCCAGCAGCCAAGAAGCGTCCTACGAGCAGTACTTC. V usage is TRBV4-2 and J usage is TRBJ2-7; no firm D call. V shed 0 bases and J shed 1 base, with 4 bases lying between them. Germline CDR1 is LGHNA and CDR2 is YNFKEQ. This CDR3 has 13 residues.

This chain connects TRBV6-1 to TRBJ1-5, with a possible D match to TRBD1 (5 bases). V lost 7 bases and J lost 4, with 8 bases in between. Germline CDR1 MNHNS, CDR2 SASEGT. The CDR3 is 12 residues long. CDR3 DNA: TGTGCCAGCACGTCAGGGAATCAGCCCCAGCATTTT. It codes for CASTSGNQPQHF.

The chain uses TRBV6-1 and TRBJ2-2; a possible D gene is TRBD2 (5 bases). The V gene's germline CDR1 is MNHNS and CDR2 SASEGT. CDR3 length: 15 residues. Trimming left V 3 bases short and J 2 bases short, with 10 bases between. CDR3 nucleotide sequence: TGTGCCAGCAGTGAGTCGCGGGCAAACACCGGGGAGCTGTTTTTT. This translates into CASSESRANTGELFF.

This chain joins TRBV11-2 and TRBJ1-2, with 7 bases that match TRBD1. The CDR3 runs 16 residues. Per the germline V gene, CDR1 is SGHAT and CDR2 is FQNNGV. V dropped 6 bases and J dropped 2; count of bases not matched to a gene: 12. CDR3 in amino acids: CASRGGQATPNYGYTF. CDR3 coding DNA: TGTGCCAGCAGAGGTGGACAGGCCACGCCAAACTATGGCTACACCTTC.

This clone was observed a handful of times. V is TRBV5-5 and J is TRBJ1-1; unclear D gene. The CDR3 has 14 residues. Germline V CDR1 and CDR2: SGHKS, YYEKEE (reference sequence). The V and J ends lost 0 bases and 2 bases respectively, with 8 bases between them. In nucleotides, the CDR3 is TGTGCCAGCAGCTTGGGGTTGGGAAACACTGAAGCTTTCTTT. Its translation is CASSLGLGNTEAFF.

This CDR3 reads CASSDTQLHETQYF. The CDR3, as DNA: TGTGCCAGCAGTGATACGCAGCTACACGAGACCCAGTACTTC. The J gene is TRBJ2-5, the V gene TRBV25-1; no definite D call. V shed 3 bases and J shed 5 bases, with 13 bases lying between them. CDR3 length: 14 residues. Per the germline V gene, CDR1 is MGHDK and CDR2 is SYGVNS.

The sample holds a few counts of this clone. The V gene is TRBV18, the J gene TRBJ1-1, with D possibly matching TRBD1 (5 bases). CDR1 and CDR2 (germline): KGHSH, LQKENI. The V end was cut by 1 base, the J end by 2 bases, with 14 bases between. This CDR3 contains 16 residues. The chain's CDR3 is CASSPRFRATNTEAFF. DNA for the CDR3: TGTGCCAGCTCACCACGCTTCAGGGCTACTAACACTGAAGCTTTCTTT. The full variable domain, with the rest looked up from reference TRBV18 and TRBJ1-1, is NAGVMQNPRHLVRRRGQEARLRCSPMKGHSHVYWYRQLPEEGLKFMVYLQKENIIDESGMPKERFSAEFPKEGPSILRIQQVVRGDSAAYFCASSPRFRATNTEAFFGQGTRLTVV.

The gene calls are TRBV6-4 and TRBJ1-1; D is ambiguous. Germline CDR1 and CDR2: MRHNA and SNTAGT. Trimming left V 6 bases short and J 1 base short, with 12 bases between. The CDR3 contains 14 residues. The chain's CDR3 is CASSPGGENTEAFF. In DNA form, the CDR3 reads TGTGCCAGCAGCCCCGGTGGGGAGAACACTGAAGCTTTCTTT.

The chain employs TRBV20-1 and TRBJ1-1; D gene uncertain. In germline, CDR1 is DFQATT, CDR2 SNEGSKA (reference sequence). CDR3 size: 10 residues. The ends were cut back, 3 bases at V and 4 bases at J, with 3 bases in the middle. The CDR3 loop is CSASTTEAFF. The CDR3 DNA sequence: TGCAGTGCTAGTACCACTGAAGCTTTCTTT.

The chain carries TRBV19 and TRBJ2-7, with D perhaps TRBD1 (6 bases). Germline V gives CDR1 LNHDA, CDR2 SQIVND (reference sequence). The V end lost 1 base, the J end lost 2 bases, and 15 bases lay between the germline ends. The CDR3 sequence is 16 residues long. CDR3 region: CASSIGQVERPYEQYF. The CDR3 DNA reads TGTGCCAGTAGTATAGGACAGGTGGAAAGACCCTACGAGCAGTACTTC. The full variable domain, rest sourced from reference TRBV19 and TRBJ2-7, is DGGITQSPKYLFRKEGQNVTLSCEQNLNHDAMYWYRQDPGQGLRLIYYSQIVNDFQKGDIAEGYSVSREKKESFPLTVTSAQKNPTAFYLCASSIGQVERPYEQYFGPGTRLTVT.

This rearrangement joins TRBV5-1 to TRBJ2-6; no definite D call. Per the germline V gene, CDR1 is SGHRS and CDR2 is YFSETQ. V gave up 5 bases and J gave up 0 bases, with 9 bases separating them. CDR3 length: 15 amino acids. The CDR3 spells CASSYRTSGANVLTF. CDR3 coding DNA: TGCGCCAGCAGTTATAGGACCTCTGGGGCCAACGTCCTGACTTTC.

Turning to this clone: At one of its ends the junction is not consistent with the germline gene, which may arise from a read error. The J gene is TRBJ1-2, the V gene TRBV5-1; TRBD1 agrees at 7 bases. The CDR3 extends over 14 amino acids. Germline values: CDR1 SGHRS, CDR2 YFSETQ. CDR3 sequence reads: CASSSTGQSLRAHF. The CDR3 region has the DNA TGCGCCAGCAGCTCCACGGGACAGTCCCTCAGGGCCCACTTC.

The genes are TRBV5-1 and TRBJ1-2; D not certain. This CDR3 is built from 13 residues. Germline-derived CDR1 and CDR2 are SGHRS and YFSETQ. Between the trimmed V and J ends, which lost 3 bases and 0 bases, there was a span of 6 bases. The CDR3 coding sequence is TGCGCCAGCAGCTCCCCATCTAACTATGGCTACACCTTC. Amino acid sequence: CASSSPSNYGYTF.

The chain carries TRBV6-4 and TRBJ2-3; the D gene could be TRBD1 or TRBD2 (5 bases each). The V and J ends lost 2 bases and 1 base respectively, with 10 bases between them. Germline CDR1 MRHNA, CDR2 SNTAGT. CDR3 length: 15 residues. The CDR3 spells CASSDGVGGTDTQYF. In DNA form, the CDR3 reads TGTGCCAGCAGTGACGGGGTGGGGGGCACAGATACGCAGTATTTT.

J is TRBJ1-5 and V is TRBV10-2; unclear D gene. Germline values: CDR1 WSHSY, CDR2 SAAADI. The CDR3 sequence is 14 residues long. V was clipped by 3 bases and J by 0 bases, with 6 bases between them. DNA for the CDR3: TGCGCCAGCAGTGATTCAGATAGCAATCAGCCCCAGCATTTT. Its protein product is CASSDSDSNQPQHF.

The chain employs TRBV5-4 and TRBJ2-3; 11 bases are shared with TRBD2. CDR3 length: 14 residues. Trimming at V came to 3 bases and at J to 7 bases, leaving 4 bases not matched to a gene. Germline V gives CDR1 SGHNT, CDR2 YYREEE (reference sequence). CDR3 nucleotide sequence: TGTGCCAGCAGCTGGGGGACTAGCGGATATACGCAGTATTTT. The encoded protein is CASSWGTSGYTQYF.

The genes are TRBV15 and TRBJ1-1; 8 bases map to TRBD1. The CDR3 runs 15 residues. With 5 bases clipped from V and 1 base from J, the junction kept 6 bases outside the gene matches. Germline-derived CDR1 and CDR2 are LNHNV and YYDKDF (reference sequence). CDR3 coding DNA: TGTGCCACCAGCCCGACAGGGGCACAGAACACTGAAGCTTTCTTT. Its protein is CATSPTGAQNTEAFF.

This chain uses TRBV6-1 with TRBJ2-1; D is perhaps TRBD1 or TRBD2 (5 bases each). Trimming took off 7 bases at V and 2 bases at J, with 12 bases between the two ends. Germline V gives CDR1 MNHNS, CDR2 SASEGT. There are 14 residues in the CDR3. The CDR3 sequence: CASTGALTYNEQFF. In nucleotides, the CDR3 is TGTGCCAGCACCGGGGCCCTAACCTACAATGAGCAGTTCTTC.

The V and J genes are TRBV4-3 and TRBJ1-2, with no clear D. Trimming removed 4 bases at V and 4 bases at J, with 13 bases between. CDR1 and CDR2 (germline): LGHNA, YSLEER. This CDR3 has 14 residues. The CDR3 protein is CASSPGRGTYGYTF. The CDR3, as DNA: TGCGCCAGCAGCCCCGGGCGGGGTACCTATGGCTACACCTTC.

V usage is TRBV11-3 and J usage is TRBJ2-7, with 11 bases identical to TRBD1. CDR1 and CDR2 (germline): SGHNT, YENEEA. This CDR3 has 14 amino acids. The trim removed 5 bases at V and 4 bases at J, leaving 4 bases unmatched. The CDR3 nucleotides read TGTGCCAGCAGCCTAGGACAGGGGGCTTACGAGCAGTACTTC. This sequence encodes CASSLGQGAYEQYF.